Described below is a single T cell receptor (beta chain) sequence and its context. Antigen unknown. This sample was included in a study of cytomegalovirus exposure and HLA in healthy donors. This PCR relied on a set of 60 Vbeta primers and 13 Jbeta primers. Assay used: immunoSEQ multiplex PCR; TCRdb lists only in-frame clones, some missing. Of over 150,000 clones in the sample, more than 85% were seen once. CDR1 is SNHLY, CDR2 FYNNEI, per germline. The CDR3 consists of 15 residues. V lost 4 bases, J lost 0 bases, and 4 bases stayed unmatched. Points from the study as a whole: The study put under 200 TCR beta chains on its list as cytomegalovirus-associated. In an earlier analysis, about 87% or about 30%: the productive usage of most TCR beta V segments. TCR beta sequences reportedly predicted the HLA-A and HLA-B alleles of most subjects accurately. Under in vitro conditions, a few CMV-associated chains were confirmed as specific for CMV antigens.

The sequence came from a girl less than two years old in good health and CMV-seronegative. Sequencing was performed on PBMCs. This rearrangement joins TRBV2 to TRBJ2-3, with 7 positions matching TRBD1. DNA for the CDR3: TGTGCCAGCAGTGCACAGGGGCCGAGCACAGATACGCAGTATTTT. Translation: CASSAQGPSTDTQYF.